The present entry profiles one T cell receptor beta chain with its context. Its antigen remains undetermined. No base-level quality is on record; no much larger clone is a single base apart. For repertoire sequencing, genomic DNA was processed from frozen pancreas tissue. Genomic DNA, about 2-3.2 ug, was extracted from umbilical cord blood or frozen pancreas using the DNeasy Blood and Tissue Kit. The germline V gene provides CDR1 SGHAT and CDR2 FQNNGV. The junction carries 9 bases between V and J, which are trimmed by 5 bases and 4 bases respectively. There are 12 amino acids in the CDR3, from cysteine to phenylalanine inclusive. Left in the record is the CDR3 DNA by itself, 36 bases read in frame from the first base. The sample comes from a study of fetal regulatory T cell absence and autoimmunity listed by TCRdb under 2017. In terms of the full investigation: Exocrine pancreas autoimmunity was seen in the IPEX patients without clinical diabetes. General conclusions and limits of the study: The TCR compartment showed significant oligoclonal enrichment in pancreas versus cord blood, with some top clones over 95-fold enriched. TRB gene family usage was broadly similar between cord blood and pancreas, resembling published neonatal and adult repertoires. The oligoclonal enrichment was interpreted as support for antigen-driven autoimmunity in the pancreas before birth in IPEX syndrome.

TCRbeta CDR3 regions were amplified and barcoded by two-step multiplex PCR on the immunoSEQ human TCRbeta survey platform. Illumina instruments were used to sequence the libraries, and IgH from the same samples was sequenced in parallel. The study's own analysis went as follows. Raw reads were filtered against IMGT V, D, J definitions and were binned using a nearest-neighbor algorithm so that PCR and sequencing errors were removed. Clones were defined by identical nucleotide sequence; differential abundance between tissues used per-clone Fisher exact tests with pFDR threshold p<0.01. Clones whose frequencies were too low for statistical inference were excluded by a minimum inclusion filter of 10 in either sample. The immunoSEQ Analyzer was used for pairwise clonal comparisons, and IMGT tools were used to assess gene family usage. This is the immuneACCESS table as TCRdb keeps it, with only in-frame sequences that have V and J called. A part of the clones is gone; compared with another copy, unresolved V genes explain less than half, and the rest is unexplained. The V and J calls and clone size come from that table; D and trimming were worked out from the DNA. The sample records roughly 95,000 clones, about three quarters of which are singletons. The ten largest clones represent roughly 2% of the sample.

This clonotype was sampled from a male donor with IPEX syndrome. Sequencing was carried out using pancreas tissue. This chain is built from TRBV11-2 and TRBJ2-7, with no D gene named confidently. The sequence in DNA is TGTGCCAGCAGCCCAGGTCCTTACGAGCAGTACTTC. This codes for CASSPGPYEQYF.